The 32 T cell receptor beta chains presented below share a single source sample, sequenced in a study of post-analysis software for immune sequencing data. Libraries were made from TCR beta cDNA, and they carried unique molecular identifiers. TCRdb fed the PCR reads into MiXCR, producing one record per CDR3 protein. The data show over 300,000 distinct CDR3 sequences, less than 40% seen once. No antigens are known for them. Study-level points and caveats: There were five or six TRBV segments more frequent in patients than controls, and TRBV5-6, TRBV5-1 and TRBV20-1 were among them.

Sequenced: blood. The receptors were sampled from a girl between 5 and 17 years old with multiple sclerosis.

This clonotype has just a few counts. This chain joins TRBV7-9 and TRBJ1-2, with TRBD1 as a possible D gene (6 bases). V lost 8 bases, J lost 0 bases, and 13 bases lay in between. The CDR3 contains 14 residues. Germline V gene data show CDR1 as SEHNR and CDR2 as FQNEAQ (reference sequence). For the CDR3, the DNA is TGTGCCAGCGTCGGGGGCTCAGCTAACTATGGCTACACCTTC. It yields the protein CASVGGSANYGYTF.

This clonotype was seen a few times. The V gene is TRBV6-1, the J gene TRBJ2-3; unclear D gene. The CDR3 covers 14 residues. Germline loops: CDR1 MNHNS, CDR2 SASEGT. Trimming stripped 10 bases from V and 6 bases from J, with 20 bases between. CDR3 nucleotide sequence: TGTGCCACAACACCTACCTGGGCTGGGGATACGCAGTATTTT. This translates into CATTPTWAGDTQYF.

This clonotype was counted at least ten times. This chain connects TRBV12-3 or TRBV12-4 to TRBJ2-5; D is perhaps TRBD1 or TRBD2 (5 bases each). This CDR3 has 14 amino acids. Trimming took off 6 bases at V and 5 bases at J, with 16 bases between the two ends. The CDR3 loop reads CASRKGPTAETQYF. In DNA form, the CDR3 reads TGTGCCAGCAGAAAGGGACCAACGGCGGAGACCCAGTACTTC.

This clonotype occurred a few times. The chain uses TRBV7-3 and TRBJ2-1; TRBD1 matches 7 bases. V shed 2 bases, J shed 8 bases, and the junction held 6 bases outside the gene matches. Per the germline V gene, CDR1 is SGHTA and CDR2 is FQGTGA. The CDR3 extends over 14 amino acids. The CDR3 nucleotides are TGTGCCAGCAGCTTAGAAGGGGGCGCGGATGAGCAGTTCTTC. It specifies CASSLEGGADEQFF. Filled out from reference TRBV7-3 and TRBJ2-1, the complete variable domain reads GAGVSQTPSNKVTEKGKYVELRCDPISGHTALYWYRQSLGQGPEFLIYFQGTGAADDSGLPNDRFFAVRPEGSVSTLKIQRTERGDSAVYLCASSLEGGADEQFFGPGTRLTVL.

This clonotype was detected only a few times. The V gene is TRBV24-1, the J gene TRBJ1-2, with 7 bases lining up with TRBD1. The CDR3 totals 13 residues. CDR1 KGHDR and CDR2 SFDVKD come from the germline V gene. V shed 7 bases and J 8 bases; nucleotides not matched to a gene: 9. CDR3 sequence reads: CATRGDRATGYTF. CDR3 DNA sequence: TGTGCCACCAGGGGAGACAGGGCAACCGGCTACACCTTC.

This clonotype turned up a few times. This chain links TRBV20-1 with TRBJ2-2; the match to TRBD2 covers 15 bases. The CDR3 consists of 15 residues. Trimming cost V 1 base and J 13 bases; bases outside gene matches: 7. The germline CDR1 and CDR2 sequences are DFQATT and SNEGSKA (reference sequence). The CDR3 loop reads CSARVGGLAGGSLFF. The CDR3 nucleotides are TGCAGTGCTAGAGTAGGGGGACTAGCGGGGGGTTCGCTGTTTTTT.

The CDR3 bases are TGTGCCAGCAGTTCAACCTTAGGACAGGGGGTCGGCTACACCTTC. This codes for CASSSTLGQGVGYTF. This chain links TRBV12-3 or TRBV12-4 with TRBJ1-2, with 10 bases lining up with TRBD1. CDR3 size: 15 residues. V was clipped by 4 bases and J by 8 bases; unmatched bases: 10.

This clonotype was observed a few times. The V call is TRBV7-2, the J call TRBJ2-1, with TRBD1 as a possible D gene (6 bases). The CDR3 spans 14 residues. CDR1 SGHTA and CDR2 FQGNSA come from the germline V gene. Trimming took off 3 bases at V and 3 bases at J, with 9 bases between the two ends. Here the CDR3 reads CASSFPGVYNEQFF. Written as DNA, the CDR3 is TGTGCCAGCAGCTTCCCAGGGGTCTACAATGAGCAGTTCTTC.

CDR3 nucleotides: TGTGCCAGCAGCGAGGGTCTTTTTCCCTACGAGCAGTACTTC. It translates to CASSEGLFPYEQYF. The gene calls are TRBV2 and TRBJ2-7; possible D gene TRBD2, 5 bases. Trimming stripped 6 bases from V and 2 bases from J, with 14 bases between. CDR3 length equals 14 residues. Germline loops: CDR1 SNHLY, CDR2 FYNNEI.

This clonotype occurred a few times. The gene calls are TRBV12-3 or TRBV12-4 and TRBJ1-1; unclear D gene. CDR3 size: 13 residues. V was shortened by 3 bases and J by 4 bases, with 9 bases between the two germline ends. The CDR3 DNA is TGTGCCAGCAGTTTCGGTAGGGTCACTGAAGCTTTCTTT. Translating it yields CASSFGRVTEAFF.

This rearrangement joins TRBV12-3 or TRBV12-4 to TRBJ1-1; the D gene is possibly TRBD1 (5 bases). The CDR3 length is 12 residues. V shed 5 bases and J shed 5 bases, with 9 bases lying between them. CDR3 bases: TGTGCCAGCAGTGACAGTGGGACTGAAGCTTTCTTT. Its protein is CASSDSGTEAFF.

The CDR3 bases are TGCAGCGTTGAAGGGGAAAAGGAGGGGGCACACGCTGAAGCTTTCTTT. As protein: CSVEGEKEGAHAEAFF. The chain recombines TRBV29-1 with TRBJ1-1, with 7 bases lining up with TRBD1. V lost 1 base, J lost 6 bases, and 14 bases stayed unmatched. The length of the CDR3 is 16 residues. Germline loops: CDR1 SQVTM, CDR2 ANQGSEA.

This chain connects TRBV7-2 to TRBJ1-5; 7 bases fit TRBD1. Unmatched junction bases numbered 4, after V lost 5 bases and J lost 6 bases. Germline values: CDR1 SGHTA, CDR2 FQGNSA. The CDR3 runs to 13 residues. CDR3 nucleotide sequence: TGTGCCAGCAGCCCCAGGGGGTTTCAGCCCCAGCATTTT. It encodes CASSPRGFQPQHF. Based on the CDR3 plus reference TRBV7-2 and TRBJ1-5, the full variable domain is GAGVSQSPSNKVTEKGKDVELRCDPISGHTALYWYRQSLGQGLEFLIYFQGNSAPDKSGLPSDRFSAERTGGSVSTLTIQRTQQEDSAVYLCASSPRGFQPQHFGDGTRLSIL.

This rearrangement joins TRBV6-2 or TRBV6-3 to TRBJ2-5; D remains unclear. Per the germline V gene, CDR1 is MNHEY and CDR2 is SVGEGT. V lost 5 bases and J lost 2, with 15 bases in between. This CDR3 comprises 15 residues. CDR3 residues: CASSITGGTQETQYF. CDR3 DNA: TGTGCCAGCAGTATTACGGGCGGCACGCAAGAGACCCAGTACTTC.

The CDR3 sequence: CASSYKDLSSYNEQFF. The CDR3 DNA is TGTGCCAGCAGTTACAAGGACTTAAGCTCCTACAATGAGCAGTTCTTC. The genes are TRBV28 and TRBJ2-1, with D perhaps TRBD2 (5 bases). The germline CDR1 and CDR2 sequences are MDHEN and SYDVKM. Deletions cut 4 bases from V and 0 bases from J, with 13 bases between. This CDR3 comprises 16 residues.

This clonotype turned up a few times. The CDR3 DNA reads TGTGCCAGCACCAACGGGGGGCATGGCTACACCTTC. Amino acids: CASTNGGHGYTF. The chain recombines TRBV6-5 with TRBJ1-2, with D possibly matching TRBD1 (6 bases). Germline values: CDR1 MNHEY, CDR2 SVGAGI. V dropped 7 bases and J dropped 6 bases, with 12 bases sitting between them. This CDR3 spans 12 amino acids.

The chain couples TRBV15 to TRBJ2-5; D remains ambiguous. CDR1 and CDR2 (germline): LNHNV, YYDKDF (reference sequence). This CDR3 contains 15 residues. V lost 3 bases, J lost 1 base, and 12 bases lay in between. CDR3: CATSSFFVGQETQYF. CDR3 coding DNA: TGTGCCACCAGCAGTTTTTTCGTTGGCCAAGAGACCCAGTACTTC.

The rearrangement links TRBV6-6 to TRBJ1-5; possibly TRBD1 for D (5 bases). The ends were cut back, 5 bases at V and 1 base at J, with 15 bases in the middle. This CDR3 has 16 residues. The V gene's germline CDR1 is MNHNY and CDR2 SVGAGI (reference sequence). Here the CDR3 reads CASSPSRGVSNQPQHF. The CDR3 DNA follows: TGTGCCAGCAGTCCATCGCGGGGGGTAAGCAATCAGCCCCAGCATTTT.

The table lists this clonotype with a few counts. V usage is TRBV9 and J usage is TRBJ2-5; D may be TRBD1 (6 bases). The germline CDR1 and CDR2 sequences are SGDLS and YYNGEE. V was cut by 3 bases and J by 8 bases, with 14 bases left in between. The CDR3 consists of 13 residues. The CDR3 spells CASSGDRSGTQYF. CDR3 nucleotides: TGTGCCAGCAGCGGCGACAGGTCCGGAACCCAGTACTTC. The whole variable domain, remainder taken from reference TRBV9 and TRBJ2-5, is DSGVTQTPKHLITATGQRVTLRCSPRSGDLSVYWYQQSLDQGLQFLIQYYNGEERAKGNILERFSAQQFPDLHSELNLSSLELGDSALYFCASSGDRSGTQYFGPGTRLLVL.

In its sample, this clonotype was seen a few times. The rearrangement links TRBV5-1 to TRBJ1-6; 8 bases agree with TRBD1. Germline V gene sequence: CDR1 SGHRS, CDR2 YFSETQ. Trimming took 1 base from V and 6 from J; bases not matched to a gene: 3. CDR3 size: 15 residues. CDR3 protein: CASSLLDRVNSPLHF. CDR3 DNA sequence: TGCGCCAGCAGCTTGTTGGACAGGGTTAATTCACCCCTCCACTTT.

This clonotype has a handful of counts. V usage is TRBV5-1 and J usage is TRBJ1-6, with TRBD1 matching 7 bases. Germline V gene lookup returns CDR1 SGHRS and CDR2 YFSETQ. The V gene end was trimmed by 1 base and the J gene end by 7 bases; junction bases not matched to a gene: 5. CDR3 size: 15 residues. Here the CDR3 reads CASSLTGDENSPLHF. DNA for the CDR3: TGCGCCAGCAGCTTGACAGGGGACGAGAATTCACCCCTCCACTTT.

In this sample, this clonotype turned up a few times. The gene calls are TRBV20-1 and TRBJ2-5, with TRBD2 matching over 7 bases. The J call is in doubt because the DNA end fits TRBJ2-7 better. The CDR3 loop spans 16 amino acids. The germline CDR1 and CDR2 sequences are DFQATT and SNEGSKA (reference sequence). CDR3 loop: CSARDVSWEGPYEQYF. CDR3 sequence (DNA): TGCAGTGCTAGAGACGTCTCGTGGGAGGGCCCATACGAGCAGTACTTC.

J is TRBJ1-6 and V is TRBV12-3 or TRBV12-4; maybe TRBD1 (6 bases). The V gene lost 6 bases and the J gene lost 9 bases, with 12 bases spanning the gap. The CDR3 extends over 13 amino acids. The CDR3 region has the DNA TGTGCCAGCAGGGGGGGCGGGGTTTCACCCCTCCACTTT. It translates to CASRGGGVSPLHF.

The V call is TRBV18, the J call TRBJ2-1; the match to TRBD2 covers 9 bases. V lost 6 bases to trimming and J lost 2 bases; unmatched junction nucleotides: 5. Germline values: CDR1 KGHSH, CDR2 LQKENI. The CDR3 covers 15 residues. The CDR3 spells CASSTTSGTYNEQFF. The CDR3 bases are TGTGCCAGCTCGACGACTAGCGGTACCTACAATGAGCAGTTCTTC.

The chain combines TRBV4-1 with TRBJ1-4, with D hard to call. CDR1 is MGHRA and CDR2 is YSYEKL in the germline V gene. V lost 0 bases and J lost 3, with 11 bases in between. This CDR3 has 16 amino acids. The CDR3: CASSQEERAANEKLFF. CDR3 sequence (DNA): TGCGCCAGCAGCCAAGAGGAAAGGGCAGCTAATGAAAAACTGTTTTTT.

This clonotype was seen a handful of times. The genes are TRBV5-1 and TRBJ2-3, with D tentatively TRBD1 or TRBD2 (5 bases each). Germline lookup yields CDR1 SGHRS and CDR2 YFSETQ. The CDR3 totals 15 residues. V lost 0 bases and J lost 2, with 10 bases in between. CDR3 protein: CASSLAGDPTDTQYF. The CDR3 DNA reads TGCGCCAGCAGCTTGGCCGGGGACCCCACAGATACGCAGTATTTT. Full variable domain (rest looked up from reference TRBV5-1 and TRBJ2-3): KAGVTQTPRYLIKTRGQQVTLSCSPISGHRSVSWYQQTPGQGLQFLFEYFSETQRNKGNFPGRFSGRQFSNSRSEMNVSTLELGDSALYLCASSLAGDPTDTQYFGPGTRLTVL.

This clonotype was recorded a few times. This CDR3 is CASSDSDRVGSPQHF. The DNA of the CDR3 is TGTGCCAGCAGTGATTCTGACAGGGTGGGGTCGCCCCAGCATTTT. The chain employs TRBV12-3 or TRBV12-4 and TRBJ1-5; 7 bases are shared with TRBD1. The CDR3 is made up of 15 amino acids. Trimming removed 5 bases from V and 9 bases from J; junction bases left unmatched: 13.

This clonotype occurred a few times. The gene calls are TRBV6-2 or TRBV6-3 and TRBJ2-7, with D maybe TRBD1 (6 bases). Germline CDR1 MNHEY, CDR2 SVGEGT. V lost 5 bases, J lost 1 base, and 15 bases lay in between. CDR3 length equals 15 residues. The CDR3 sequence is CASSPTGTRSYEQYF. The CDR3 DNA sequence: TGTGCCAGCAGTCCCACGGGGACAAGATCCTACGAGCAGTACTTC.

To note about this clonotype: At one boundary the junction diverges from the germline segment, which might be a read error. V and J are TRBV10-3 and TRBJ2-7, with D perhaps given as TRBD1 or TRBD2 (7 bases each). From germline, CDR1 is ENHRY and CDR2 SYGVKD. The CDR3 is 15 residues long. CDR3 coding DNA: TGTGCCACCAGTGAGGGGGGGGACAGAACCTACGAGCAGTACTTC. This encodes CATSEGGDRTYEQYF.

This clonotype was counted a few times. DNA of the CDR3: TGTGCCAGCAGTTTCTTAACTAGCGCAGATACGCAGTATTTT. Translating it yields CASSFLTSADTQYF. The chain has TRBV12-3 or TRBV12-4 and TRBJ2-3, with TRBD2 matching over 7 bases. CDR3 length: 14 amino acids. V trimming: 3 bases; J trimming: 4 bases; junction bases outside the gene matches: 4.

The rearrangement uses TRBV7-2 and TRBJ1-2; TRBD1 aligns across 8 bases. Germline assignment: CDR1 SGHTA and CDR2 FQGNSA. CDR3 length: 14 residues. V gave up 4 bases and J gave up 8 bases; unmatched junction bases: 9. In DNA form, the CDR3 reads TGTGCCAGCAGCTCCCCCGGACAGGGTGAGGGCTACACCTTC. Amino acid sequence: CASSSPGQGEGYTF.

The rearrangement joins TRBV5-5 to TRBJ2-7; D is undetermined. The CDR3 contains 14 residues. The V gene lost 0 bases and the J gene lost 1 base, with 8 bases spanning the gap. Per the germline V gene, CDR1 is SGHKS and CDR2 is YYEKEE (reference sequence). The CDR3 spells CASSLVFPSYEQYF. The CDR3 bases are TGTGCCAGCAGCTTGGTGTTTCCTTCCTACGAGCAGTACTTC.